Listed below are T cell receptor beta chains from one sample, sequenced in a study of shared clonotypes between healthy human individuals. TCRdb's copy holds only in-frame clones and misses some; the assay was immunoSEQ multiplex PCR. This repertoire shows millions of clones, approximately 92% found once; its top ten account for about 0.13%. What was sequenced was naive CD4+ T cells sorted from blood. Source of these receptors: a man younger than 30 in good health. Each CDR3 is given with its conserved first and last residue. Fields, in order: J gene, D gene, V gene, CDR3 protein. The D gene is left open where the match is weak.

>TRBJ1-2|NA|TRBV28
CASSSTGGFTIDYTF
>TRBJ2-5|NA|TRBV2
CASSEGGAGETQYF
>TRBJ1-5|NA|TRBV30
CAWSGRRGGMGNQPQHF
>TRBJ1-6|NA|TRBV19
CASSITTRRPDSPLHF
>TRBJ2-1|NA|TRBV18
CASSPSLDDEQFF
>TRBJ2-3|TRBD2|TRBV12-5
CASGSNLKRSGVSTDTQYF
>TRBJ2-7|NA|TRBV18
CASSPGRSSYEQYF
>TRBJ2-1|TRBD1|TRBV7-9
CASSAFWDSSSYNEQFF
>TRBJ2-7|NA|TRBV11-1
CASSLDGLLPYF
>TRBJ1-5|TRBD1|TRBV27
CASSLSARGTQPQHF
>TRBJ2-5|TRBD1|TRBV7-9
CASSPPGQGQETQYF
>TRBJ2-3|NA|TRBV19
CASSIGASPDTQYF
>TRBJ1-1|NA|TRBV7-2
CASSLSLGNLEAFF
>TRBJ1-1|TRBD1|TRBV18
CASTPGQGAVTEAFF
>TRBJ2-1|TRBD2|TRBV18
CASSPLLLAGANNEQFF
>TRBJ2-4|NA|TRBV19
CASTASGVKNIQYF
>TRBJ2-7|NA|TRBV6-6
CASSVKGVQYF
>TRBJ1-5|NA|TRBV7-9
CASSLGDGNQPQHF
>TRBJ2-2|NA|TRBV5-8
CASSLVGGANTGELFF
>TRBJ2-5|NA|TRBV5-1
CASSLRGTGFLETQYF
>TRBJ2-5|NA|TRBV21-1
CASSKASGRACGSGETQYF
>TRBJ2-2|NA|TRBV28
CASSRTGANLFTGELFF
>TRBJ2-1|TRBD1|TRBV7-9
CASSQRGGSNNEQFF
>TRBJ2-1|NA|TRBV28
CASSLVIGEQFF
>TRBJ1-5|TRBD1|TRBV4-3
CASSQDEQGALSNQPQHF
>TRBJ1-4|NA|TRBV18
CASSSDRSATNEKLFF
>TRBJ2-1|TRBD2|TRBV7-6
CASSSSSGGSYNEQFF
>TRBJ1-1|NA|TRBV4-3
CASSQESAPGTEAFF
>TRBJ2-4|TRBD2|TRBV7-2
CASRTGGSENIQYF
>TRBJ2-7|NA|TRBV11-2
CASSVGTGIRQYF
>TRBJ2-7|NA|TRBV6-5
CASSPGPKSYEQYF
>TRBJ2-7|TRBD1|TRBV11-2
CASGNPGQVVYEQYF
>TRBJ2-3|TRBD2|TRBV19
CASSLRGGTTSTDTQYF
>TRBJ1-4|NA|TRBV27
CASTWNREVEKLFF
>TRBJ1-2|TRBD1|TRBV6-5
CASSRGQGGGYTF
>TRBJ2-7|TRBD2|TRBV6-1
CASSEAIPLAGASPSYEQYF
>TRBJ2-7|NA|TRBV29-1
CSVELQRFFTYEQYF
>TRBJ1-4|NA|TRBV11-2
CASSLARDPNEKLFF
>TRBJ2-1|NA|TRBV7-2
CASSLRSNEQFF
>TRBJ2-7|NA|TRBV2
CASTPFGGLEQYF
>TRBJ2-3|TRBD2|TRBV4-1
CASSGDSGLAGQDTQYF
>TRBJ1-1|NA|TRBV6-6
CASSYSRDTLNTEAFF
>TRBJ1-2|NA|TRBV6-6
CASSYSNGDYGYTF
>TRBJ2-2|NA|TRBV2
CATSRASEANTGELFF
>TRBJ1-2|NA|TRBV18
CASSPGGGPGYGYTF
>TRBJ2-3|TRBD1|TRBV28
CASSSPGQGRSDTQYF
>TRBJ1-2|NA|TRBV6-6
CASSYSIYGNYGYTF
>TRBJ2-5|TRBD1|TRBV7-2
CASSQGQTKETQYF
>TRBJ1-1|NA|TRBV19
CASRLDTEAFF
>TRBJ2-2|NA|TRBV10-3
CAISLTDPSNTGELFF
>TRBJ2-1|NA|TRBV10-3
CAISEGGSNEQFF
>TRBJ2-3|NA|TRBV6-4
CASSDNQGRSQYF
>TRBJ1-1|NA|TRBV6-1
CASPDRMNTEAFF
>TRBJ1-6|TRBD1|TRBV7-2
CASSLRQGGSPLHF
>TRBJ2-3|NA|TRBV19
CASAGTGSTDTQYF
>TRBJ2-5|NA|TRBV5-4
CASSLWGETQYF
>TRBJ2-3|NA|TRBV5-1
CASSSGTLESTDTQYF
>TRBJ2-2|TRBD1|TRBV10-3
CAIGTGNTGELFF
>TRBJ1-2|NA|TRBV30
CAWSVGREGYTF
>TRBJ2-7|NA|TRBV28
CASSLTVLKQYF